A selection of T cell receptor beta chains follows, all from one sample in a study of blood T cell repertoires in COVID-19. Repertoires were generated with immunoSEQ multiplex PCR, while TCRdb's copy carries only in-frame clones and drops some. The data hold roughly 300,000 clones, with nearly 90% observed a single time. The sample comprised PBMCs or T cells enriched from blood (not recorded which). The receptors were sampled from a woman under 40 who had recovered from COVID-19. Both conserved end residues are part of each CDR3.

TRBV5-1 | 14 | CASKGNSASYEQYF
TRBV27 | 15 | CASSLGTGMGTEAFF
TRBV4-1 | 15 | CASSQVEGANVPQYF
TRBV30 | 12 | CAWSVRSAEAFF
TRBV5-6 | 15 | CASSLGTPANYGYTF
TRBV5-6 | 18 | CASSFQGTGGAFSPEAFF
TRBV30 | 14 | CAWSGGHSTDTQYF
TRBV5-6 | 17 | CASSSQTETGVHYEQYF
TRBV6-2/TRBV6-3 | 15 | CASSYSDGDRETQYF
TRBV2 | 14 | CASMRQGASDTQYF
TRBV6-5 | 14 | CASSYSRDSYGYTF
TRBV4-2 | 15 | CASSQEGTGRSPLHF
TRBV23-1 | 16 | CASSQSGRGSNQPQHF
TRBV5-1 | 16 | CASSLRTSGGSDEQYF
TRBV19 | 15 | CASTPTLGAVEKLFF
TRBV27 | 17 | CASSPGPSFQDNEKLFF
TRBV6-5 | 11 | CASSYAGRAFF